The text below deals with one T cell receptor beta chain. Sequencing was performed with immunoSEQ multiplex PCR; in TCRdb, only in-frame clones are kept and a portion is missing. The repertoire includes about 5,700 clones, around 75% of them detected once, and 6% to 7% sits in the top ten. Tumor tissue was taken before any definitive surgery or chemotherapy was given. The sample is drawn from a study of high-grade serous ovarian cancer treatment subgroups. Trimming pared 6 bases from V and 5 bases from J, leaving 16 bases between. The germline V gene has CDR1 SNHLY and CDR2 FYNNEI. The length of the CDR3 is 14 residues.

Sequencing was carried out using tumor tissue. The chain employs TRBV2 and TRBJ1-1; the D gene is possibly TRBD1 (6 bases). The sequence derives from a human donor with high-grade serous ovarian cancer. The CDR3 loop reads CASSPIRGRTEAFF. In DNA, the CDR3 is TGTGCCAGCAGCCCTATCAGGGGAAGGACTGAAGCTTTCTTT.